This TCR beta chain was sequenced in a study of T cells in Graves' hyperthyroidism and ophthalmopathy. Study background: Specimen type is peripheral blood, collected at initial diagnosis prior to any treatment.

This clonotype was found many times. V was pared by 6 bases and J by 5 bases, with 16 bases between. The CDR3 has 14 residues. CDR1 and CDR2 (germline): MNHEY, SVGEGT. TCR beta CDR3 sequences were amplified from RNA transcripts. HTBI primers were used for first-round RT-PCR of the TCR CDR3. A single record per CDR3 protein comes from TCRdb applying MiXCR to the multiplex PCR reads. This table holds hundreds of thousands of distinct CDR3 sequences, approximately 15% found once. The V gene is TRBV6-2 or TRBV6-3, the J gene TRBJ1-2, with D possibly being TRBD1 (6 bases). The source of this sequence is a woman in her 30s with Graves' hyperthyroidism. Material: blood. In DNA form, the CDR3 reads TGTGCCAGCAGACCCCTCGAGGGGGGGTATGGCTACACCTTC. As protein: CASRPLEGGYGYTF.